These 32 T cell receptor beta chains share one sample of origin, sequenced in a study of blood T cell repertoires in COVID-19. Clones were read by immunoSEQ multiplex PCR, and TCRdb kept only the in-frame ones, dropping some. The sample includes some 310,000 clones, around nine tenths of them seen just once. The sequenced sample consisted of PBMCs or T cells enriched from blood (not recorded which). These receptor sequences come from a woman in her thirties who had recovered from COVID-19.

The chain links TRBV5-8 to TRBJ2-7, with TRBD2 matching over 7 bases. CDR1 is SGHTS, CDR2 YDEGEE, per germline. V dropped 1 base and J dropped 0; count of bases not matched to a gene: 7. The CDR3 consists of 16 residues. This CDR3 is CASSLSGTHLSYEQYF. The CDR3 bases are TGTGCCAGCAGCTTGAGCGGGACCCACCTCTCCTACGAGCAGTACTTC. Full variable domain (remainder filled in from reference TRBV5-8 and TRBJ2-7): EAGVTQSPTHLIKTRGQQATLRCSPISGHTSVYWYQQALGLGLQFLLWYDEGEERNRGNFPPRFSGRQFPNYSSELNVNALELEDSALYLCASSLSGTHLSYEQYFGPGTRLTVT.

The J gene is TRBJ2-2, the V gene TRBV7-6; TRBD1 might be the D (5 bases). Trimming left V 2 bases short and J 1 base short, with 8 bases between. The CDR3 has 15 amino acids. The germline V gene has CDR1 SGHVS and CDR2 FNYEAQ. For the CDR3, the DNA is TGTGCCAGCAGCTTACGTACAGGGAACACCGGGGAGCTGTTTTTT. It encodes CASSLRTGNTGELFF.

The chain is built from TRBV7-2 and TRBJ2-3, with D uncertain. CDR3 size: 15 residues. The germline V gene has CDR1 SGHTA and CDR2 FQGNSA. Trimming cost V 5 bases and J 2 bases, with 14 bases left between them. CDR3 residues: CASSLSNPHTDTQYF. The CDR3 DNA is TGTGCCAGCAGCCTGAGTAATCCTCACACAGATACGCAGTATTTT.

The V gene is TRBV14, the J gene TRBJ2-1, with 11 bases that match TRBD2. V was pared by 5 bases and J by 6 bases, with 12 bases of the junction left unmatched. The germline V gene encodes CDR1 SGHDN and CDR2 FVKESK. The CDR3 is 17 amino acids. The CDR3 region is CASSLWGIAGGGNEQFF. The CDR3 coding sequence is TGTGCCAGCAGCTTGTGGGGTATAGCGGGAGGGGGCAATGAGCAGTTCTTC.

The chain combines TRBV28 with TRBJ2-7; a possible D gene is TRBD1 (6 bases). Germline V lookup: CDR1 MDHEN, CDR2 SYDVKM. The CDR3 has 17 residues. V lost 4 bases, J lost 1 base, and 20 bases lay in between. The CDR3 reads CASSSLFQGTPSYEQYF. In nucleotides, the CDR3 is TGTGCCAGCAGTTCCCTATTCCAGGGGACCCCTTCCTACGAGCAGTACTTC.

This clone occurred once. This chain connects TRBV28 to TRBJ1-1, with D possibly being TRBD1 (6 bases). This CDR3 region has 16 residues. CDR1 is MDHEN and CDR2 is SYDVKM in the germline V gene. V was clipped by 2 bases and J by 4 bases, with 17 bases between them. In DNA form, the CDR3 reads TGTGCCAGCAGTTTAGGGGGGGCGTTTTTGGTCACTGAAGCTTTCTTT. Its protein product is CASSLGGAFLVTEAFF.

The chain is built from TRBV10-1 and TRBJ2-2; 10 bases match TRBD1. V lost 10 bases, J lost 3 bases, and 11 bases stayed unmatched. CDR3 length equals 16 residues. CDR1 is WNHNN, CDR2 SYGVQD, per germline (reference sequence). The CDR3 loop is CANLHGTGDHTGELFF. CDR3 bases: TGCGCCAACTTACACGGGACAGGGGACCACACCGGGGAGCTGTTTTTT.

The V call is TRBV7-2, the J call TRBJ2-1; D unresolved. The CDR3 spans 15 residues. In germline, CDR1 is SGHTA, CDR2 FQGNSA. V lost 5 bases and J lost 8, with 19 bases in between. The CDR3 DNA is TGTGCCAGCAGCCACTCATGGCGGCGATTTGATGAGCAGTTCTTC. This sequence encodes CASSHSWRRFDEQFF.

The sample holds one count of this clone. The chain couples TRBV19 to TRBJ1-2, with 7 bases fitting TRBD1. The CDR3 length is 14 residues. V lost 5 bases, J lost 3 bases, and 6 bases stayed unmatched. Germline assignment: CDR1 LNHDA and CDR2 SQIVND (reference sequence). Here the CDR3 reads CASSPRQGDYGYTF. Here the CDR3 DNA reads TGTGCCAGTAGTCCCCGACAGGGAGACTATGGCTACACCTTC.

The rearrangement uses TRBV7-6 and TRBJ2-5, with 10 bases that match TRBD2. The V segment lost 4 bases and the J segment 0 bases; nucleotides outside the gene matches: 17. The germline gives CDR1 SGHVS, CDR2 FNYEAQ. The CDR3 loop spans 20 amino acids. DNA for the CDR3: TGTGCCAGCAGCTATCGTCCGTTGGGGACTAGCGAACTATACCAAGAGACCCAGTACTTC. This encodes CASSYRPLGTSELYQETQYF.

The chain joins TRBV19 to TRBJ1-5, with D unclear. Germline CDR1 reads LNHDA; CDR2 reads SQIVND (reference sequence). The CDR3 length is 16 residues. V dropped 3 bases and J dropped 3 bases, with 15 bases sitting between them. The CDR3 here is CASSILKMSNNQPQHF. The CDR3 nucleotides are TGTGCCAGTAGTATTCTAAAAATGTCGAACAATCAGCCCCAGCATTTT.

The chain links TRBV18 to TRBJ2-5; possibly TRBD1 for D (5 bases). CDR3 length equals 15 residues. V lost 4 bases and J lost 2, with 14 bases in between. Looked up from germline, CDR1 is KGHSH and CDR2 is LQKENI. The CDR3 DNA follows: TGTGCCAGCTCACTCGAGAAGACAGAACAAGAGACCCAGTACTTC. Protein: CASSLEKTEQETQYF.

V is TRBV4-3 and J is TRBJ2-5; 9 nucleotides align to TRBD2. Germline CDR1 reads LGHNA; CDR2 reads YSLEER. The CDR3 runs 16 residues. V dropped 1 base and J dropped 5; count of bases not matched to a gene: 8. CDR3 residues: CASSQGWGGRVETQYF. The CDR3 nucleotides are TGCGCCAGCAGCCAAGGATGGGGCGGGAGGGTTGAGACCCAGTACTTC.

This clone was counted a single time. This chain uses TRBV18 with TRBJ2-3, with TRBD2 identical over 13 bases. V lost 3 bases, J lost 0 bases, and 6 bases stayed unmatched. The CDR3 is 18 amino acids. Germline V CDR1 and CDR2: KGHSH, LQKENI. This CDR3 reads CASSPSGTSGASTDTQYF. DNA of the CDR3: TGTGCCAGCTCACCGTCCGGGACTAGCGGGGCTAGCACAGATACGCAGTATTTT.

The chain uses TRBV6-2 or TRBV6-3 and TRBJ2-2; 8 bases align to TRBD2. Per germline, CDR1 MNHEY and CDR2 SVGEGT. The CDR3 runs to 17 residues. Losses at the gene ends were 1 base for V and 4 bases for J; bases not matched to a gene: 8. CDR3 loop: CASSYFGSGIGTGELFF. In DNA, the CDR3 is TGTGCCAGCAGTTACTTCGGTAGCGGGATAGGCACCGGGGAGCTGTTTTTT.

The CDR3 is CASSRYPGQLDEQYF. The CDR3 bases are TGTGCCAGCAGCAGGTACCCGGGACAATTGGACGAGCAGTACTTC. The rearrangement links TRBV4-2 to TRBJ2-7; TRBD1 is a possible D gene (6 bases). Per the germline V gene, CDR1 is LGHNA and CDR2 is YNFKEQ. Trimming left V 5 bases short and J 5 bases short, with 19 bases between. CDR3 length equals 15 residues.

This chain joins TRBV27 and TRBJ2-3; possible D gene TRBD2, 5 bases. Germline V gene data show CDR1 as MNHEY and CDR2 as SMNVEV (reference sequence). The CDR3 totals 14 residues. Trimming took off 6 bases at V and 2 bases at J, with 12 bases between the two ends. The CDR3, as DNA: TGTGCCAGCAGCCGGAGCGGATACACAGATACGCAGTATTTT. This encodes CASSRSGYTDTQYF.

The gene calls are TRBV5-1 and TRBJ1-1; tentative D call: TRBD1 (5 bases). The V gene lost 2 bases and the J gene lost 5 bases, with 13 bases spanning the gap. This CDR3 region has 14 residues. Germline CDR1 is SGHRS and CDR2 is YFSETQ. The CDR3 loop is CASSFLTDNTEAFF. CDR3 DNA sequence: TGCGCCAGCAGCTTCCTGACGGACAATACTGAAGCTTTCTTT.

This chain uses TRBV2 with TRBJ2-1; TRBD2 matches at 13 bases. The V and J ends lost 4 bases and 3 bases, in that order; junction bases with no gene match: 6. The germline V gene has CDR1 SNHLY and CDR2 FYNNEI. This CDR3 spans 17 amino acids. The CDR3 sequence is CASSGRLAGGGYNEQFF. Written as DNA, the CDR3 is TGTGCCAGCAGTGGGAGACTAGCGGGAGGTGGCTACAATGAGCAGTTCTTC. The full variable domain, rest sourced from reference TRBV2 and TRBJ2-1, is EPEVTQTPSHQVTQMGQEVILRCVPISNHLYFYWYRQILGQKVEFLVSFYNNEISEKSEIFDDQFSVERPDGSNFTLKIRSTKLEDSAMYFCASSGRLAGGGYNEQFFGPGTRLTVL.

The V and J genes are TRBV3-1 (or the pseudogene TRBV3-2) and TRBJ2-3, with 8 bases fitting TRBD2. Unmatched junction bases numbered 7, after V lost 0 bases and J lost 5 bases. Germline loops: CDR1 LGHDT, CDR2 YNNKEL (reference sequence). The CDR3 loop spans 16 amino acids. CDR3 nucleotide sequence: TGTGCCAGCAGCCAAGACTCGGGAGGGCTTTTAGATACGCAGTATTTT. This gives the protein CASSQDSGGLLDTQYF.

V usage is TRBV5-1 and J usage is TRBJ2-3; the match to TRBD2 covers 9 bases. The CDR3 is 16 residues long. V lost 2 bases and J lost 0; bases outside the gene matches: 4. CDR1 is SGHRS and CDR2 is YFSETQ in the germline V gene. CDR3 DNA: TGCGCCAGCAGCTTCCTAGCGGGGCCAAGCACAGATACGCAGTATTTT. This sequence encodes CASSFLAGPSTDTQYF.

The chain employs TRBV24-1 and TRBJ2-1; D gene uncertain. V lost 1 base and J 4 bases, leaving 7 bases between the germline ends. The CDR3 spans 14 residues. CDR1 and CDR2 from the germline V gene are KGHDR and SFDVKD. This chain's CDR3 is CATSDFARYNEQFF. The CDR3 DNA sequence: TGTGCCACCAGTGATTTCGCTAGATACAATGAGCAGTTCTTC.

This chain connects TRBV6-5 to TRBJ2-1, with 8 nucleotides matching TRBD2. The CDR3 contains 15 residues. Germline V gene lookup returns CDR1 MNHEY and CDR2 SVGAGI. J lost 4 bases, V lost 7 bases, and 9 bases had no gene match. This CDR3 is CASTRASGYYNEQFF. The CDR3 coding sequence is TGTGCCAGCACACGGGCTAGCGGGTATTACAATGAGCAGTTCTTC.

Points on this clone: The same CDR3 arises from other DNA sequences in this sample as well. The chain recombines TRBV19 with TRBJ2-3; 11 nucleotides line up with TRBD1. The CDR3 length is 15 residues. Germline CDR1 LNHDA, CDR2 SQIVND (reference sequence). Unmatched junction bases numbered 3, after V lost 3 bases and J lost 4 bases. For the CDR3, the DNA is TGTGCCAGTAGTATCGGACAGGGGGCTGCAGATACGCAGTATTTT. It yields the protein CASSIGQGAADTQYF.

V usage is TRBV7-2 and J usage is TRBJ2-6, with D hard to call. This CDR3 contains 14 residues. Trimming took off 5 bases at V and 2 bases at J, with 7 bases between the two ends. Germline V gene sequence: CDR1 SGHTA, CDR2 FQGNSA. CDR3 sequence reads: CASSQLTGANVLTF. DNA of the CDR3: TGTGCCAGCAGCCAACTAACTGGGGCCAACGTCCTGACTTTC.

The CDR3 bases are TGTGCCAGCAGCAGGCTTTTGGGTCCGGGGGCTTTCTTT. Protein product: CASSRLLGPGAFF. The V gene is TRBV7-9, the J gene TRBJ1-1; D uncertain. Trimming pared 5 bases from V and 11 bases from J, leaving 18 bases between. The V gene's germline CDR1 is SEHNR and CDR2 FQNEAQ (reference sequence). This CDR3 has 13 amino acids. The full variable domain, its missing parts supplied by reference TRBV7-9 and TRBJ1-1, is DTGVSQNPRHKITKRGQNVTFRCDPISEHNRLYWYRQTLGQGPEFLTYFQNEAQLEKSRLLSDRFSAERPKGSFSTLEIQRTEQGDSAMYLCASSRLLGPGAFFGQGTRLTVV.

Written as DNA, the CDR3 is TGTGCCAGCAGCACCGGGACTAGCGGCACCGGGGAGCTGTTTTTT. This gives the protein CASSTGTSGTGELFF. V and J are TRBV5-4 and TRBJ2-2; the match to TRBD2 covers 11 bases. The V segment lost 4 bases and the J segment 4 bases; nucleotides outside the gene matches: 3. The CDR3 is made up of 15 amino acids. Looked up from germline, CDR1 is SGHNT and CDR2 is YYREEE (reference sequence).

The chain employs TRBV7-6 and TRBJ2-7, with D hard to call. Trimming cost V 1 base and J 0 bases, with 7 bases left between them. The germline CDR1 and CDR2 sequences are SGHVS and FNYEAQ. The CDR3 loop spans 14 amino acids. Written as DNA, the CDR3 is TGTGCCAGCAGCTTAGAAGTCAGCTCCTACGAGCAGTACTTC. Translating it yields CASSLEVSSYEQYF.

The J gene is TRBJ1-2, the V gene TRBV4-1, with a weak D call TRBD1 (5 bases). V was pared by 2 bases and J by 10 bases, with 8 bases between. CDR1 is MGHRA, CDR2 YSYEKL, per germline. This CDR3 is built from 11 residues. The CDR3 is CASSQQGYYTF. CDR3 DNA sequence: TGCGCCAGCAGCCAACAGGGTTACTACACCTTC.

The V and J genes are TRBV3-1 (or the pseudogene TRBV3-2) and TRBJ1-1, with 10 nucleotides matching TRBD1. Germline CDR1 reads LGHDT; CDR2 reads YNNKEL (reference sequence). J was trimmed by 4 bases and V by 4 bases; bases with no gene match: 3. This CDR3 spans 14 amino acids. DNA of the CDR3: TGTGCCAGCAGCCGGACAGGGGGGGGCACTGAAGCTTTCTTT. Protein sequence: CASSRTGGGTEAFF.

V gene TRBV7-3 combines with J gene TRBJ2-1; TRBD2 aligns across 8 bases. Germline V gene sequence: CDR1 SGHTA, CDR2 FQGTGA. V shed 5 bases, J shed 0 bases, and the junction held 6 bases outside the gene matches. This CDR3 spans 16 amino acids. CDR3 region: CASSRGAGDSYNEQFF. The CDR3 region has the DNA TGTGCCAGCAGCCGAGGAGCGGGGGACTCCTACAATGAGCAGTTCTTC.

This clone has a single count. The chain uses TRBV7-2 and TRBJ2-1, with 11 positions matching TRBD2. CDR1 is SGHTA, CDR2 FQGNSA, per germline. The V gene end was trimmed by 5 bases and the J gene end by 7 bases; junction bases not matched to a gene: 10. This CDR3 comprises 16 residues. The CDR3 spells CASSVGIAGGINEQFF. As DNA, the CDR3 is TGTGCCAGCAGCGTAGGCATAGCGGGAGGGATAAATGAGCAGTTCTTC.